This paragraph reports one T cell receptor beta chain. Its recognized antigen is unknown. The input lacks base qualities; no much larger clone sits a single base away. This same CDR3 is encoded by further DNA sequences in the sample. The CDR3, cysteine through phenylalanine, is 11 amino acids long. The DNA shown is the 33-base CDR3, in frame from base 1. V drops 6 bases and J drops 7 bases, leaving 10 bases in between. The entry originates in a study of T cell responses to AZD1222 COVID-19 vaccine (dated by TCRdb to the early 2020s). About the study as a whole: AZD1222 recipients whose second dose came at about 4 weeks and those whose second dose came at about 12 weeks were combined into one group, since spike-specific TCR depth and breadth did not differ between the two schedules. Trial participants were enrolled by age into 18-55, 56-69 and 70-plus year subgroups, with 148, 28 and 57 TCR-sequenced participants respectively. A total of more than 230 trial participants underwent TCR sequencing, of whom about 200 had received two doses of AZD1222 and some 26 had received two doses of the MenACWY control vaccine.

Here is what the overall study found, with its caveats: Spike-specific TCR breadth and depth rose significantly after two AZD1222 doses compared with day 0 and with MenACWY recipients. The 56-69-year group was small, and its depth increase did not reach significance, likely because of low power. Conclusions about previously exposed vaccinees are limited because only 6 or 7 AZD1222 recipients were SARS-CoV-2 seropositive at baseline. Most participants were white British and females outnumbered males, and the authors suggested that clonal diversity may have been underestimated. Because no day 14 peak-response samples were available, the repertoires could be characterized only after the peak T cell response. Nearly half of unique spike-specific TCRs reportedly recognized epitopes outside regions mutated in the B.1.351 and B.1.1.7 variants. The vaccine-associated CD4 TCRs covered the entire spike protein, and the dominant responses fell in regions 160-218 and 743-854.

The sample's time point label is to be understood as: baseline before first vaccination. Vaccinee samples came from UK trials COV001 and COV002, including a single-blind randomized controlled phase 2/3 trial of AZD1222 (ChAdOx1 nCoV-19) in healthy adults. For TCRbeta chain sequencing, PBMC samples from trial participants were taken at day 0 and at day 28 after the second dose. The CDR3 regions of human TCRbeta chains were subjected to immunosequencing. Per the source publication's procedure: Repertoire TCRs were matched against a reference library of SARS-CoV-2-specific TCRs generated with the MIRA antigen-specificity platform. Breadth was defined as the fraction of unique TCRs that were SARS-CoV-2-associated. Depth was defined as the fraction of total T cells that were SARS-CoV-2-associated. Using the MIRA data, every spike-specific TCR was mapped to the spike region that the TCR reacted to and assigned to either a CD4 or a CD8 class. Log10-transformed breadth and depth values were compared by one-way ANOVA with Sidak's multiple comparisons tests. Sourced from immuneACCESS, this table was stored by TCRdb with only in-frame sequences that have V and J called. A share of the clones is absent; for the studies checked, an unresolved V gene accounts for under half, and the remainder has no known explanation. That table gives V, J and clone size, and the DNA gave D and trimming. Counted in this sample were some 97,000 clones; about 87% of them appeared once. Roughly 15% of the sample belongs to the ten largest clones.

The receptor was derived from an adult in good health. The sequence links TRBV12-3 or TRBV12-4 to TRBJ2-7, with a weak D call of TRBD2 (6 bases match). The sample in question was peripheral blood, obtained on day 0 of AZD1222 vaccination. The CDR3 protein: CASSLGGEQYF. At the DNA level, the sequence is TGTGCCAGCAGCCTGGGGGGAGAGCAGTACTTC.